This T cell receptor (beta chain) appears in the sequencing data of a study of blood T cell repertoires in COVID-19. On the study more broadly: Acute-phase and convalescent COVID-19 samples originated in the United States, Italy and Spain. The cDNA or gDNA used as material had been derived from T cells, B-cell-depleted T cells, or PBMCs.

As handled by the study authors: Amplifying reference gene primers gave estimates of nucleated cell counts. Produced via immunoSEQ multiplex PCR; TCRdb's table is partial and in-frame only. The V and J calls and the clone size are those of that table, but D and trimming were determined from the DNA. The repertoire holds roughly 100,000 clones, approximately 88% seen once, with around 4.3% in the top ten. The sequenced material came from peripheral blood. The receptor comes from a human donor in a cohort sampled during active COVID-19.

CDR3 bases: TGTGCCAGCAGCTTAGCGCAGGGGGGTGATACGCAGTATTTT. Protein sequence: CASSLAQGGDTQYF. The gene calls are TRBV7-2 and TRBJ2-3; TRBD1 might be the D (7 bases). The CDR3 sequence is 14 residues long. Deletions cut 0 bases from V and 6 bases from J, with 10 bases between. Germline values: CDR1 SGHTA, CDR2 FQGNSA.